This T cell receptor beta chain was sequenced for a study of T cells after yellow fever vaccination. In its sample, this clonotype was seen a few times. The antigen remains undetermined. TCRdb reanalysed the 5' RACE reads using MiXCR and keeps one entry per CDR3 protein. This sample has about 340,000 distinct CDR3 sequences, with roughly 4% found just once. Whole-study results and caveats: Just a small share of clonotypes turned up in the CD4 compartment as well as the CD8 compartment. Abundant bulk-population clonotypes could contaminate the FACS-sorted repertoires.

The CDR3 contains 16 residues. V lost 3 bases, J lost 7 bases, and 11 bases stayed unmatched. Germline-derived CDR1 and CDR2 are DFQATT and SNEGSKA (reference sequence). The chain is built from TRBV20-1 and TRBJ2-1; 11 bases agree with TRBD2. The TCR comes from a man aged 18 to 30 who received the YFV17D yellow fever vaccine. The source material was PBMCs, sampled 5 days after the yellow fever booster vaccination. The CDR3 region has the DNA TGCAGTGCTAGTGGTATAGCGGGGGGGGCCGATAATGAGCAGTTCTTC. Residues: CSASGIAGGADNEQFF.